These 27 T cell receptor beta chains came from one sample sequenced in a study of OX40 agonist ivuxolimab in advanced cancers. Generated by immunoSEQ multiplex PCR, the TCRdb table keeps only in-frame clones and is missing some. The sample shows roughly 13,000 clones, around 77% of them seen only once. Sequencing was performed on CD4+ or CD8+ T cells sorted from blood, taken in a trial of the OX40 agonist ivuxolimab. The receptors come from an adult with an advanced solid tumor such as melanoma, head and neck, liver or kidney cancer.

A single count supports this clone. The chain links TRBV28 to TRBJ1-5; 10 bases are shared with TRBD1. Germline V gives CDR1 MDHEN, CDR2 SYDVKM. This CDR3 spans 15 amino acids. J was trimmed by 11 bases and V by 2 bases; bases with no gene match: 9. CDR3: CASSLDRGPQRAQHF. The DNA of the CDR3 is TGTGCCAGCAGTTTAGACAGGGGGCCCCAAAGGGCCCAGCATTTT.

The chain employs TRBV7-9 and TRBJ2-2; TRBD2 matches 9 bases. CDR1 is SEHNR, CDR2 FQNEAQ, per germline (reference sequence). V was pared by 4 bases and J by 0 bases, with 9 bases of the junction left unmatched. This CDR3 contains 18 residues. The CDR3 protein is CASSSRGSGRPNTGELFF. The CDR3 DNA is TGTGCCAGCAGCTCCCGGGGAAGCGGGAGGCCGAACACCGGGGAGCTGTTTTTT.

In this sample, this clone is large. The chain is built from TRBV2 and TRBJ1-1; 8 bases fit TRBD1. The CDR3 spans 13 residues. Trimming at V came to 9 bases and at J to 6 bases, leaving 9 bases not matched to a gene. The germline gives CDR1 SNHLY, CDR2 FYNNEI. The CDR3 loop is CARGPGGASEAFF. The CDR3 coding sequence is TGTGCCAGGGGTCCAGGGGGCGCGTCTGAAGCTTTCTTT.

The chain has TRBV28 and TRBJ1-5; D remains ambiguous. The V gene lost 6 bases and the J gene lost 2 bases, with 8 bases spanning the gap. Germline assignment: CDR1 MDHEN and CDR2 SYDVKM. There are 13 residues in the CDR3. The CDR3 spells CASRDVGNQPQHF. CDR3 bases: TGTGCCAGCAGAGACGTGGGCAATCAGCCCCAGCATTTT.

This clone was found once. The chain employs TRBV30 and TRBJ2-1; 14 bases are a match to TRBD2. The CDR3 covers 15 residues. Germline V gene lookup returns CDR1 GTSNPN and CDR2 SVGIG (reference sequence). V lost 3 bases to trimming and J lost 4 bases; unmatched junction nucleotides: 2. The CDR3 spells CAWRGTSGGYNEQFF. Written as DNA, the CDR3 is TGTGCCTGGAGGGGGACTAGCGGGGGATACAATGAGCAGTTCTTC.

The CDR3 protein is CASSPLGSEQFF. The CDR3 coding sequence is TGCGCCAGCAGCCCGCTCGGGTCTGAGCAGTTCTTC. This chain links TRBV4-1 with TRBJ2-1; unclear D gene. In germline, CDR1 is MGHRA, CDR2 YSYEKL. Between the trimmed V and J ends, which lost 4 bases and 9 bases, there was a span of 10 bases. The CDR3 length is 12 residues.

The rearrangement joins TRBV6-5 to TRBJ1-2; TRBD1 might be the D (5 bases). Trimming shortened V by 2 bases and J by 7 bases, and 11 bases separated the two germline ends. Germline V CDR1 and CDR2: MNHEY, SVGAGI. The CDR3 has 13 amino acids. The CDR3 sequence: CASSYRGAFGYTF. In nucleotides, the CDR3 is TGTGCCAGCAGTTACCGCGGGGCTTTTGGCTACACCTTC.

V usage is TRBV27 and J usage is TRBJ2-1, with D perhaps TRBD2 (5 bases). The CDR3 consists of 12 residues. V was shortened by 6 bases and J by 8 bases, with 11 bases between the two germline ends. Germline CDR1 MNHEY, CDR2 SMNVEV (reference sequence). The CDR3 nucleotides are TGTGCCAGCAGCCTCCCTAGCCATGAGCAGTTCTTC. It is translated as CASSLPSHEQFF.

The chain couples TRBV7-6 to TRBJ2-3; maybe TRBD1 (5 bases). CDR1 and CDR2 (germline): SGHVS, FNYEAQ. V gave up 4 bases and J gave up 0 bases, with 14 bases separating them. CDR3 size: 16 residues. CDR3 sequence (DNA): TGTGCCAGCAGCTCCCCCCCAGGGCCAAGCACAGATACGCAGTATTTT. Translating it yields CASSSPPGPSTDTQYF.

The V call is TRBV7-2, the J call TRBJ2-5, with 11 bases identical to TRBD2. The junction had 9 bases not matched to a gene; V was cut back by 5 bases and J by 4 bases. Germline V gives CDR1 SGHTA, CDR2 FQGNSA. The CDR3 loop spans 16 amino acids. CDR3 sequence (DNA): TGTGCCAGCAGCGTAACAGGACTAGCGGGCGGAGAGACCCAGTACTTC. Translating it yields CASSVTGLAGGETQYF. Supplemented by reference TRBV7-2 and TRBJ2-5, the full variable domain reads GAGVSQSPSNKVTEKGKDVELRCDPISGHTALYWYRQSLGQGLEFLIYFQGNSAPDKSGLPSDRFSAERTGGSVSTLTIQRTQQEDSAVYLCASSVTGLAGGETQYFGPGTRLLVL.

As regards this clone: The junction departs from germline at one end; a sequencing error may be responsible. The V gene is TRBV6-6, the J gene TRBJ1-2; a possible D gene is TRBD1 (6 bases). This CDR3 spans 15 amino acids. In germline, CDR1 is MNHNY, CDR2 SVGAGI (reference sequence). CDR3 coding DNA: TGTGCCATCAGTGAGTCGTCGGTTGACAGGCATGGCTACACCTTC. Translated, it gives CAISESSVDRHGYTF.

The chain recombines TRBV9 with TRBJ2-3; the match to TRBD2 covers 14 bases. The germline CDR1 and CDR2 sequences are SGDLS and YYNGEE. Trimming took 3 bases from V and 8 from J; bases not matched to a gene: 5. The CDR3 is made up of 15 amino acids. The CDR3, as DNA: TGTGCCAGCAGCGCCGGGACTAGCGGGAGTGGTACGCAGTATTTT. It yields the protein CASSAGTSGSGTQYF.

The chain uses TRBV7-8 and TRBJ2-7, with 7 positions matching TRBD1. The CDR3 extends over 15 amino acids. Germline-derived CDR1 and CDR2 are SGHVS and FQNEAQ. Trimming took 3 bases from V and 2 from J; bases not matched to a gene: 7. This chain's CDR3 is CASSFLQGQTYEQYF. The CDR3, as DNA: TGTGCCAGCAGCTTTTTACAGGGACAGACCTACGAGCAGTACTTC. The complete variable domain, with remaining parts taken from reference TRBV7-8 and TRBJ2-7, reads GAGVSQSPRYKVAKRGQDVALRCDPISGHVSLFWYQQALGQGPEFLTYFQNEAQLDKSGLPSDRFFAERPEGSVSTLKIQRTQQEDSAVYLCASSFLQGQTYEQYFGPGTRLTVT.

The chain employs TRBV11-2 and TRBJ1-4; TRBD1 might be the D (6 bases). From germline, CDR1 is SGHAT and CDR2 FQNNGV. V was cut by 6 bases and J by 7 bases, with 15 bases left in between. The CDR3 extends over 14 amino acids. CDR3 residues: CASRDRSGGEKLFF. The CDR3 DNA is TGTGCCAGCAGAGACAGGTCGGGGGGTGAAAAACTGTTTTTT.

The V gene is TRBV7-9, the J gene TRBJ1-1, with 7 nucleotides matching TRBD1. After removal of 5 bases from V and 4 bases from J, the junction contained 13 bases not matched to a gene. CDR3 length equals 16 residues. The germline gives CDR1 SEHNR, CDR2 FQNEAQ (reference sequence). CDR3 DNA sequence: TGTGCCAGCAGCCACAACCCCAGGGAGGGGGCCACTGAAGCTTTCTTT. Amino acids: CASSHNPREGATEAFF.

The V gene is TRBV27, the J gene TRBJ1-6, with a weak D call TRBD1 (5 bases). The CDR3 totals 15 residues. Germline V CDR1 and CDR2: MNHEY, SMNVEV (reference sequence). V was clipped by 2 bases and J by 15 bases, with 20 bases between them. In DNA, the CDR3 is TGTGCCAGCAGTTTAGGGGCAGCCACTTCGGGAGACCTCCACTTT. Translated: CASSLGAATSGDLHF.

The CDR3 protein is CASRVPGNTGELFF. In nucleotides, the CDR3 is TGTGCCAGTAGGGTGCCGGGGAACACCGGGGAGCTGTTTTTT. The chain is built from TRBV19 and TRBJ2-2, with D uncertain. This CDR3 comprises 14 residues. CDR1 LNHDA and CDR2 SQIVND come from the germline V gene (reference sequence). The V end lost 6 bases, the J end lost 1 base, and 9 bases lay between the germline ends.

The rearrangement joins TRBV20-1 to TRBJ2-7, with TRBD2 as a possible D gene (5 bases). The CDR3 covers 11 residues. From germline, CDR1 is DFQATT and CDR2 SNEGSKA (reference sequence). V gave up 5 bases and J gave up 7 bases, with 12 bases separating them. CDR3 sequence (DNA): TGCAGTGCTGTGGGAGTGGGAGAGCAGTACTTC. Translating it yields CSAVGVGEQYF.

V and J are TRBV28 and TRBJ2-2, with D perhaps matching TRBD1 or TRBD2 (5 bases each). The germline V gene encodes CDR1 MDHEN and CDR2 SYDVKM. The V gene lost 3 bases and the J gene lost 1 base, with 9 bases spanning the gap. The CDR3 spans 15 residues. CDR3 residues: CASSFWGRNTGELFF. CDR3 nucleotide sequence: TGTGCCAGCAGTTTTTGGGGGAGGAACACCGGGGAGCTGTTTTTT.

The chain employs TRBV11-2 and TRBJ2-7; 8 bases are a match to TRBD2. Germline trimming cut 3 bases from V and 2 bases from J; bases unmatched to any gene: 3. Germline V CDR1 and CDR2: SGHAT, FQNNGV. CDR3 length: 14 residues. The CDR3 region has the DNA TGTGCCAGCAGCTTTCAGCGGGGGACCTACGAGCAGTACTTC. Translated: CASSFQRGTYEQYF. The full variable domain, its missing parts supplied by reference TRBV11-2 and TRBJ2-7, is EAGVAQSPRYKIIEKRQSVAFWCNPISGHATLYWYQQILGQGPKLLIQFQNNGVVDDSQLPKDRFSAERLKGVDSTLKIQPAKLEDSAVYLCASSFQRGTYEQYFGPGTRLTVT.

In its sample, this clone was seen once. This chain connects TRBV7-8 to TRBJ2-7; no firm D call. The CDR3 consists of 13 residues. Germline CDR1 and CDR2: SGHVS and FQNEAQ. V lost 0 bases to trimming and J lost 1 base, with 4 bases between them. CDR3 sequence: CASSLAQSYEQYF. The CDR3 bases are TGTGCCAGCAGCTTAGCTCAGTCCTACGAGCAGTACTTC.

The V gene is TRBV29-1, the J gene TRBJ1-2; no clear D. The CDR3 is 14 amino acids. Trimming removed 3 bases at V and 4 bases at J, with 15 bases between. Looked up from germline, CDR1 is SQVTM and CDR2 is ANQGSEA. CDR3 DNA: TGCAGCGTTGAGACTAACACTTTGGGCTATGGCTACACCTTC. It translates to CSVETNTLGYGYTF.

The CDR3 DNA sequence: TGTGCCAGCAGCTTCAGAGCGGGAGAGCAGTACTTC. This encodes CASSFRAGEQYF. The rearrangement links TRBV7-3 to TRBJ2-7; 7 bases are a match to TRBD2. Germline lookup yields CDR1 SGHTA and CDR2 FQGTGA. V lost 3 bases to trimming and J lost 7 bases; unmatched junction nucleotides: 3. The CDR3 runs 12 residues.

The chain links TRBV7-9 to TRBJ1-1; perhaps TRBD1 as D (6 bases). The CDR3 spans 14 residues. Per germline, CDR1 SEHNR and CDR2 FQNEAQ (reference sequence). V lost 4 bases, J lost 4 bases, and 13 bases lay in between. This chain's CDR3 is CASSSPGAGTEAFF. DNA of the CDR3: TGTGCCAGCAGCTCGCCGGGGGCCGGCACTGAAGCTTTCTTT.

This clone showed up just once. The CDR3 nucleotides read TGCGCCAGCAGCCCTCACCAGGGACAGGGGATATACGAGCAGTACTTC. It is translated as CASSPHQGQGIYEQYF. V and J are TRBV5-1 and TRBJ2-7; 10 nucleotides align to TRBD1. With 4 bases clipped from V and 4 bases from J, the junction kept 11 bases outside the gene matches. The CDR3 has 16 residues. The germline gives CDR1 SGHRS, CDR2 YFSETQ. Drawing the rest from reference TRBV5-1 and TRBJ2-7, the complete variable domain is KAGVTQTPRYLIKTRGQQVTLSCSPISGHRSVSWYQQTPGQGLQFLFEYFSETQRNKGNFPGRFSGRQFSNSRSEMNVSTLELGDSALYLCASSPHQGQGIYEQYFGPGTRLTVT.

The V call is TRBV11-2, the J call TRBJ1-1; D may be TRBD1 (6 bases). CDR1 and CDR2 from the germline V gene are SGHAT and FQNNGV. The V gene lost 5 bases and the J gene lost 3 bases, with 10 bases spanning the gap. CDR3 length: 13 amino acids. The CDR3 bases are TGTGCCAGCAGCCCCAGACAGGACACTGAAGCTTTCTTT. Amino acid sequence: CASSPRQDTEAFF.

The chain recombines TRBV6-6 with TRBJ2-7; 11 nucleotides align to TRBD2. The end of the DNA is better explained by TRBJ2-1, so the J call may be wrong. The CDR3 totals 15 residues. Germline values: CDR1 MNHNY, CDR2 SVGAGI (reference sequence). The CDR3 region is CASRTGTSGYNEQFF. Here the CDR3 DNA reads TGTGCCAGCAGAACCGGGACTAGCGGATACAATGAGCAGTTCTTC.